These T cell receptor beta chains were read from a single sample in a study of radiotherapy plus CTLA-4 blockade in lung cancer. Clones were read by immunoSEQ multiplex PCR, and TCRdb kept only the in-frame ones, dropping some. The sample shows 40,000 to 45,000 clones, about 77% of them seen only once. Sequencing was performed on peripheral blood, taken from a patient treated with radiotherapy plus ipilimumab. These receptors were obtained from a human donor with non-small cell lung cancer who had stable disease on radiotherapy plus ipilimumab. CDR3s include the opening cysteine and the closing phenylalanine or tryptophan. D genes are given only for firm matches. Where a row states a size, it is once, few, many or the class of an expanded clone; other rows omit it.

j_call clone_size v_call d_call cdr3_aa cdr3_nt
TRBJ2-5 . TRBV7-8 TRBD1 CASSLIGGQGAGETQYF TGTGCCAGCAGCCTCATTGGAGGACAGGGGGCCGGGGAGACCCAGTACTTC
TRBJ2-3 . TRBV18 TRBD2 CASSPRTVAGGSTDTQYF TGTGCCAGCTCACCAAGGACCGTTGCGGGGGGAAGCACAGATACGCAGTATTTT
TRBJ2-3 . TRBV19 TRBD2 CAVLAGTTDTQYF TGTGCCGTTCTAGCGGGGACCACAGATACGCAGTATTTT
TRBJ1-1 . TRBV19 . CASTLVGGTAEAFF TGTGCCAGTACCCTGGTCGGGGGTACGGCTGAAGCTTTCTTT
TRBJ1-2 few TRBV4-1 . CASSPSPTGITGGYTF TGCGCCAGCAGCCCCTCGCCCACAGGGATTACGGGAGGCTACACCTTC
TRBJ1-2 . TRBV28 TRBD1 CASGTIQGMAGYTF TGTGCCAGCGGCACCATACAGGGGATGGCTGGCTACACCTTC
TRBJ1-4 once TRBV9 . CASSVGLGVATNEKLFF TGTGCCAGCAGCGTAGGACTGGGAGTGGCAACTAATGAAAAACTGTTTTTT
TRBJ2-5 . TRBV11-1 TRBD2 CASSRSSGRLLKQYF TGTGCCAGCAGCCGCTCTAGCGGTCGCCTATTAAAGCAGTACTTC
TRBJ1-5 . TRBV7-2 . CASSLVVTGSYSNQPQHF TGTGCCAGCAGCTTAGTGGTGACAGGCTCTTATAGCAATCAGCCCCAGCATTTT
TRBJ1-6 few TRBV19 TRBD1 CASSLGQDYNSPLHF TGTGCCAGTAGCCTTGGACAGGATTATAATTCACCCCTCCACTTT
TRBJ1-1 . TRBV4-1 . CASSRAGLRNTEAFF TGCGCCAGCAGCCGGGCGGGACTCAGGAACACTGAAGCTTTCTTT
TRBJ1-2 . TRBV5-5 . CASSMEGGGAYGYTF TGTGCCAGCAGCATGGAGGGCGGGGGCGCGTATGGCTACACCTTC
TRBJ1-2 . TRBV7-9 TRBD1 CASSLGGQNYGYTF TGTGCCAGCAGCTTAGGGGGACAGAACTATGGCTACACCTTC
TRBJ2-1 . TRBV30 . CAWSLTSGEQFF TGTGCCTGGAGTTTGACTAGTGGTGAGCAGTTCTTC
TRBJ2-2 . TRBV18 . CASSAMGSNTGELFF TGTGCCAGCTCAGCTATGGGTAGCAACACCGGGGAGCTGTTTTTT
TRBJ2-2 . TRBV7-6 TRBD1 CASSSQGSPNGELFF TGTGCCAGCAGCTCACAGGGGAGCCCCAACGGGGAGCTGTTTTTT
TRBJ1-2 once TRBV5-1 . CASSLDGEQGYTF TGCGCCAGCAGCTTGGACGGGGAACAGGGCTACACCTTC
TRBJ1-3 . TRBV5-6 TRBD1 CASSLDRGRGNTIYF TGTGCCAGCAGCTTGGACAGGGGGCGCGGAAACACCATATATTTT
TRBJ2-3 . TRBV5-6 TRBD2 CASSHSGGAADTQYF TGTGCCAGCAGCCATAGCGGGGGGGCAGCAGATACGCAGTATTTT
TRBJ1-2 . TRBV18 TRBD1 CASSPLGDRGHGYTF TGTGCCAGCTCACCGCTTGGGGACAGGGGGCATGGCTACACCTTC
TRBJ2-7 few TRBV9 . CASSPLEGNYEQYF TGTGCCAGCAGCCCTCTGGAGGGGAACTACGAGCAGTACTTC
TRBJ2-7 once TRBV19 . CASSPATVPGEQYF TGTGCCAGTAGCCCTGCTACAGTTCCTGGCGAGCAGTACTTC
TRBJ2-7 . TRBV5-1 TRBD1 CASSLDAGGSYEQYF TGCGCCAGCAGCTTGGACGCAGGGGGCTCCTACGAGCAGTACTTC
TRBJ2-5 few TRBV19 . CASNHRVEETQYF TGTGCCAGTAACCACAGGGTGGAAGAGACCCAGTACTTC
TRBJ1-1 . TRBV9 TRBD1 CASSPYRGTEAFF TGTGCCAGCAGCCCGTACAGGGGAACTGAAGCTTTCTTT
TRBJ2-7 . TRBV11-2 TRBD2 CASSLEGRGAYEQYF TGTGCCAGCAGCTTAGAGGGGCGGGGGGCCTACGAGCAGTACTTC
TRBJ1-2 . TRBV11-2 . CASSLDRNYGYTF TGTGCCAGCAGCCTCGACAGGAACTATGGCTACACCTTC
TRBJ2-1 . TRBV30 . CAWAKTPSSYNEQFF TGTGCCTGGGCCAAAACACCAAGCTCCTACAATGAGCAGTTCTTC
TRBJ2-5 . TRBV19 . CASSKSRTPGSETQYF TGTGCCAGTAGTAAGTCCCGGACTCCCGGTAGTGAGACCCAGTACTTC
TRBJ2-1 medium-sized TRBV4-2 TRBD2 CASSRSGGGDNEQFF TGTGCCAGCAGCAGAAGCGGGGGGGGTGACAATGAGCAGTTCTTC
TRBJ2-1 once TRBV5-6 . CASTRSPHEQFF TGTGCCAGCACCCGTTCCCCCCATGAGCAGTTCTTC